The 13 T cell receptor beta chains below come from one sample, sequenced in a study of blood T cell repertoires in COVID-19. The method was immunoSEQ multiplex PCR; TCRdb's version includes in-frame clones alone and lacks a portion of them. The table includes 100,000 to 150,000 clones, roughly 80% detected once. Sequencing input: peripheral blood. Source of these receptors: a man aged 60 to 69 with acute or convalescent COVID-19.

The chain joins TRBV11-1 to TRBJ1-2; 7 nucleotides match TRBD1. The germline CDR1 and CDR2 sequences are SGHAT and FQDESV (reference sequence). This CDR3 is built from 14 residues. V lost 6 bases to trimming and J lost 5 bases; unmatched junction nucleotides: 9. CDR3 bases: TGTGCCAGCAGTCCGACTCTACAGGGGTATGGCTACACCTTC. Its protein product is CASSPTLQGYGYTF.

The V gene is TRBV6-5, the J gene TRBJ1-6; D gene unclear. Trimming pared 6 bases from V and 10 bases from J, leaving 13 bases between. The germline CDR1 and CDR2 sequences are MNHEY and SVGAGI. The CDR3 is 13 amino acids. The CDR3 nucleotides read TGTGCCAGCAGCTCAGGAGGGAGATCACCCCTCCACTTT. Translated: CASSSGGRSPLHF.

The CDR3 spells CASSLWGGPTDTQYF. The CDR3 region has the DNA TGTGCCAGCAGCTTATGGGGGGGGCCAACAGATACGCAGTATTTT. The gene calls are TRBV7-2 and TRBJ2-3; perhaps TRBD2 as D (7 bases). Germline V gives CDR1 SGHTA, CDR2 FQGNSA. The CDR3 covers 15 residues. The V end was cut by 2 bases, the J end by 3 bases, with 12 bases between.

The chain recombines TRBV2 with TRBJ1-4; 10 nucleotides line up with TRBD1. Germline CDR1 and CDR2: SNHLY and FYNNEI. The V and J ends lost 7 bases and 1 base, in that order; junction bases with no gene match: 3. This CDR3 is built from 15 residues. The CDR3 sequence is CASTGQGRTNEKLFF. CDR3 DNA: TGTGCCAGCACGGGACAGGGGCGAACTAATGAAAAACTGTTTTTT.

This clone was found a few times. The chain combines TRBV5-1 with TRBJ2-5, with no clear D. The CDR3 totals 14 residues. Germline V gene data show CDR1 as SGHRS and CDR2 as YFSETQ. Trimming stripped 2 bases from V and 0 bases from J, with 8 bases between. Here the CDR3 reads CASSFQLDQETQYF. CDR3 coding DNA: TGCGCCAGCAGCTTCCAGTTGGACCAAGAGACCCAGTACTTC.

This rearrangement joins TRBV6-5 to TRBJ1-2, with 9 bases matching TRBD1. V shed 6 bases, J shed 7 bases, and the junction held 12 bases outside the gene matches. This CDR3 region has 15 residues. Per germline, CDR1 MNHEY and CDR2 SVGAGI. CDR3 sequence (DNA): TGTGCCAGCAGCCAAACCGCCGGGACAGGGCTTGGCTACACCTTC. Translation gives CASSQTAGTGLGYTF.

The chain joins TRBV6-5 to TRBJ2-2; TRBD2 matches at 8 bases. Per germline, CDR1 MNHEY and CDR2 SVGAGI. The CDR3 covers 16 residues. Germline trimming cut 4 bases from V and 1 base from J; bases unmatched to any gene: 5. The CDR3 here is CASSSPTSGNTGELFF. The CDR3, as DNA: TGTGCCAGCAGTTCCCCCACTAGCGGGAACACCGGGGAGCTGTTTTTT.

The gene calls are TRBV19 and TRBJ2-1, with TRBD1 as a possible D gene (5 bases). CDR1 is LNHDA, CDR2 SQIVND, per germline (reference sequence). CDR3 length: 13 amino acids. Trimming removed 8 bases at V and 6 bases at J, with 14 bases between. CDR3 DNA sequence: TGTGCCAGTGTGGGTGGGGCGCGCAATGAGCAGTTCTTC. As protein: CASVGGARNEQFF.

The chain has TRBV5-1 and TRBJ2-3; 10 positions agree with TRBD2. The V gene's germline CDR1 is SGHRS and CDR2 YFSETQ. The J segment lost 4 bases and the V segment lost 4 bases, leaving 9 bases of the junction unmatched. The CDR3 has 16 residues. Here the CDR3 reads CASSVRAGGVPDTQYF. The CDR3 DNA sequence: TGCGCCAGCAGCGTGCGAGCGGGGGGGGTCCCAGATACGCAGTATTTT.

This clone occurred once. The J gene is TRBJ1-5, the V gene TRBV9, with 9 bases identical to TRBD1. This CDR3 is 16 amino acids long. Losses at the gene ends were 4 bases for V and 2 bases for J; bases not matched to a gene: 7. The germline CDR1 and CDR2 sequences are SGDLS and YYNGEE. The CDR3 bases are TGTGCCAGCAGCCCGGGACAGGGAGGGCGCAATCAGCCCCAGCATTTT. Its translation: CASSPGQGGRNQPQHF.

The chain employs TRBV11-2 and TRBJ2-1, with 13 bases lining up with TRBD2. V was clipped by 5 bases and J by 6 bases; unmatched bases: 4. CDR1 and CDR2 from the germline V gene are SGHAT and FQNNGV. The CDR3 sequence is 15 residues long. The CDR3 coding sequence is TGTGCCAGCAGCATGACTAGCGGGAGGCGCAATGAGCAGTTCTTC. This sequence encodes CASSMTSGRRNEQFF.

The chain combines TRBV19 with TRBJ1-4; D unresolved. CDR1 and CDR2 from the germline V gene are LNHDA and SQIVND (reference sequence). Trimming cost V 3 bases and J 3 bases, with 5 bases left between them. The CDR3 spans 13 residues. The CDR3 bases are TGTGCCAGTAGTATGGAGCCTAATGAAAAACTGTTTTTT. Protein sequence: CASSMEPNEKLFF.

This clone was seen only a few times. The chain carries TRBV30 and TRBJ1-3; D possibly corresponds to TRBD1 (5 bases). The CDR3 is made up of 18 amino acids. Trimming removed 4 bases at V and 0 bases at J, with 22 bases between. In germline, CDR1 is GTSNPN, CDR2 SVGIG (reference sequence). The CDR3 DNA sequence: TGTGCCTGGATCCCCCGGGGGTACGGATCGATCTCTGGAAACACCATATATTTT. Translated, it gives CAWIPRGYGSISGNTIYF.